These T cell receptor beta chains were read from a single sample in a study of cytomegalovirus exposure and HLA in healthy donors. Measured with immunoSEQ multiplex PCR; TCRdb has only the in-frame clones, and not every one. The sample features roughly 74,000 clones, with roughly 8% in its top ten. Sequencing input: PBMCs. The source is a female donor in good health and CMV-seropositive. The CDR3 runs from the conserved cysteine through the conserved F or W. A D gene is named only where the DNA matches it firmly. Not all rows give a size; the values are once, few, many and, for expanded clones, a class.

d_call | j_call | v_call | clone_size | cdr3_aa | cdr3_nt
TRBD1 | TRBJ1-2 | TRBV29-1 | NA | CSVPNRGGDYGYTF | TGCAGCGTCCCGAACAGGGGCGGCGACTATGGCTACACCTTC
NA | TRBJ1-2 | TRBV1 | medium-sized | CTTLWGGPYCFGGYTF | TGCACCACCCTCTGGGGGGGGCCTTATTGTTTTGGGGGCTACACCTTC
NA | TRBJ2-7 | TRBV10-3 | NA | CAISGGGSREQYF | TGTGCCATCAGTGGCGGGGGCTCGAGGGAGCAGTACTTC
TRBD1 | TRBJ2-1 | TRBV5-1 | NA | CASSFAGGNEQFF | TGCGCCAGCAGCTTCGCAGGGGGAAATGAGCAGTTCTTC
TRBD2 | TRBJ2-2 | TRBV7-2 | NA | CASSLSSGSGELFF | TGTGCCAGCAGCCTATCTAGCGGAAGCGGGGAGCTGTTTTTT
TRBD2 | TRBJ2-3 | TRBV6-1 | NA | CASSELTSGRDTQYF | TGTGCCAGCAGTGAACTGACTAGCGGGAGAGATACGCAGTATTTT
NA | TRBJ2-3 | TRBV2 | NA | CASSDDLAYSTDTQYF | TGTGCCAGCAGTGACGACCTAGCGTACAGCACAGATACGCAGTATTTT
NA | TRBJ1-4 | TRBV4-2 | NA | CASSQVRAGNEKLFF | TGTGCCAGCAGCCAAGTAAGGGCAGGGAATGAAAAACTGTTTTTT
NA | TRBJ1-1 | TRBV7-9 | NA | CASSRTGLNTEAFF | TGTGCCAGCAGCCGAACAGGGCTGAACACTGAAGCTTTCTTT
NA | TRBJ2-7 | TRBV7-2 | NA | CASSLEAHSSYEQYF | TGTGCCAGCAGCCTGGAAGCTCATAGCTCCTACGAGCAGTACTTC
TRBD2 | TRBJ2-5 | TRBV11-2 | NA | CASVTGGGTQYF | TGTGCCAGCGTAACTGGGGGGGGGACCCAGTACTTC
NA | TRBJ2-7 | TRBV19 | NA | CATTGETYEQYF | TGTGCCACAACGGGAGAAACCTACGAGCAGTACTTC
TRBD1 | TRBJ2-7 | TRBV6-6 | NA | CASSTTGVSSYEQYF | TGTGCCAGCAGCACTACAGGGGTCTCCTCCTACGAGCAGTACTTC
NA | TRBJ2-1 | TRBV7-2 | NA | CASSPGRGDNEQFF | TGTGCCAGCAGCCCTGGGCGGGGTGACAATGAGCAGTTCTTC
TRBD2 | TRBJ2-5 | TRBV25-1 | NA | CASRGVLTGGPETQYF | TGTGCCAGCAGGGGGGTTCTAACGGGAGGGCCCGAGACCCAGTACTTC
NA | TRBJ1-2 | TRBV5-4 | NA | CASSLRDMTYGYTF | TGTGCCAGCAGCCTCAGGGATATGACCTATGGCTACACCTTC
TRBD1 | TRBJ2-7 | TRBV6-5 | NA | CARGGQASSYEQYF | TGTGCCAGGGGGGGACAGGCGAGCTCCTACGAGCAGTACTTC
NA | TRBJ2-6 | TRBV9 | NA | CASSVDLSSGANVLTF | TGTGCCAGCAGCGTAGATTTGAGCTCTGGGGCCAACGTCCTGACTTTC
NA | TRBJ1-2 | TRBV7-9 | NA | CASSSTGTNSYGYTF | TGTGCCAGCAGCTCGACCGGGACAAACTCCTATGGCTACACCTTC
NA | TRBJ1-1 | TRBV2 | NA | CASSVAGRSDAFF | TGTGCCAGCAGTGTGGCGGGGCGGAGTGACGCTTTCTTT
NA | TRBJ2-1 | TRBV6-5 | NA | CASSYGYEQFF | TGTGCCAGCAGTTACGGCTATGAGCAGTTCTTC
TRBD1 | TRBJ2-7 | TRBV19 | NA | CASSGGQGGYEQYF | TGTGCCAGTAGTGGCGGACAGGGCGGCTACGAGCAGTACTTC
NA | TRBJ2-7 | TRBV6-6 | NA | CASSYLAGQYYEQYF | TGTGCCAGCAGTTACCTGGCGGGGCAGTACTACGAGCAGTACTTC
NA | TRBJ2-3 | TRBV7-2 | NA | CASSERRGFTDTQYF | TGTGCCAGCAGCGAAAGGAGGGGTTTCACAGATACGCAGTATTTT
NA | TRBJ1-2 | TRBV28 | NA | CASTSGGSNYGYTF | TGTGCCAGCACCTCGGGCGGGAGTAACTATGGCTACACCTTC
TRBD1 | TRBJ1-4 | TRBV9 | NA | CASSVGQGVANEKLFF | TGTGCCAGCAGCGTAGGACAGGGGGTCGCTAATGAAAAACTGTTTTTT
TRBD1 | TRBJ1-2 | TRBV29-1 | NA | CSVEDGDSPYYGYTF | TGCAGCGTTGAAGATGGGGACAGCCCATACTATGGCTACACCTTC
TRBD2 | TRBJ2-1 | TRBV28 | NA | CASSLMSGRSYNEQFF | TGTGCCAGCAGTTTAATGAGCGGGAGGAGCTACAATGAGCAGTTCTTC
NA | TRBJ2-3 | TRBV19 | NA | CATRADTQYF | TGTGCCACCCGGGCAGATACGCAGTATTTT
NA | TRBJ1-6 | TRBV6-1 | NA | CASVQGSSPLHF | TGTGCCAGTGTACAGGGCAGCTCACCCCTCCACTTT
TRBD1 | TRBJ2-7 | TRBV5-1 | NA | CASSLGLSGQGWYEQYF | TGCGCCAGCAGCTTGGGTCTCAGCGGACAGGGGTGGTACGAGCAGTACTTC
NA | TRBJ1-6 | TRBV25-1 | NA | CASSRVLNSPLHF | TGTGCCAGCAGTCGGGTCCTTAATTCACCCCTCCACTTT
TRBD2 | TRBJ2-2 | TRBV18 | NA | CASSPRTSGAGGTGELFF | TGTGCCAGCTCACCCCGGACTAGCGGGGCCGGGGGAACCGGGGAGCTGTTTTTT
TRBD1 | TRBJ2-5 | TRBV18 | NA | CASSQKRTGEETQYF | TGTGCCAGCTCACAAAAACGGACAGGGGAAGAGACCCAGTACTTC
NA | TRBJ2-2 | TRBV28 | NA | CASSAYRVARNTGELFF | TGTGCCAGCAGTGCTTACAGGGTAGCGAGAAACACCGGGGAGCTGTTTTTT
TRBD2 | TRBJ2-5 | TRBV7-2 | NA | CARNPGLAGNQETQYF | TGTGCCAGAAACCCGGGACTAGCGGGGAATCAAGAGACCCAGTACTTC
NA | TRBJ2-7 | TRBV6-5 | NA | CASRSAGTYEQYF | TGTGCCAGCAGGAGTGCAGGAACCTACGAGCAGTACTTC
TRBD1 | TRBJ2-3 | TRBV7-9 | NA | CASSLKGQGSGDTQYF | TGTGCCAGCAGCTTGAAGGGACAGGGGTCCGGAGATACGCAGTATTTT
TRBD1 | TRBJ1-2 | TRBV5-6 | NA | CASRPDRGNVGYTF | TGTGCCAGCAGACCAGACAGGGGGAATGTTGGCTACACCTTC
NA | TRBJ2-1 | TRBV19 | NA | CASSSREGQFF | TGTGCCAGTAGTTCCAGGGAAGGGCAGTTCTTC
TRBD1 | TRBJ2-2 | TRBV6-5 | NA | CAEGTGADGELFF | TGTGCCGAGGGGACAGGGGCAGACGGGGAGCTGTTTTTT